These T cell receptor beta chains were read from a single sample in a study of blood T cell repertoires in COVID-19. Only in-frame clones appear in the TCRdb table, and some are missing; sequencing was by immunoSEQ multiplex PCR. The sample shows about 190,000 clones, around four fifths of them seen only once. The source material was peripheral blood. Receptors originate from a woman older than 75 with active or convalescent COVID-19. The CDR3 runs from the conserved cysteine through the conserved F or W. A D gene is named only where the DNA matches it firmly. Expanded clones are given a class, and other clones once, few, many or no size at all.

D gene: -; J gene: TRBJ1-1; clone size: once; V gene: TRBV14; CDR3 protein: CASARYQDTEAFF; CDR3 DNA: TGTGCCAGCGCCCGTTACCAGGACACTGAAGCTTTCTTT
D gene: -; J gene: TRBJ1-1; clone size: -; V gene: TRBV20-1; CDR3 protein: CSARPTGEAFF; CDR3 DNA: TGCAGTGCTAGACCGACGGGTGAAGCTTTCTTT
D gene: TRBD1; J gene: TRBJ2-7; clone size: -; V gene: TRBV6-1; CDR3 protein: CASSSRQGANEQYF; CDR3 DNA: TGTGCCAGCAGTTCTCGACAGGGGGCGAACGAGCAGTACTTC
D gene: -; J gene: TRBJ2-5; clone size: -; V gene: TRBV6-5; CDR3 protein: CASSPYQETQYF; CDR3 DNA: TGTGCCAGCAGTCCGTACCAAGAGACCCAGTACTTC
D gene: -; J gene: TRBJ1-1; clone size: -; V gene: TRBV18; CDR3 protein: CASSLQKNTEAFF; CDR3 DNA: TGTGCCAGCTCACTGCAGAAGAACACTGAAGCTTTCTTT
D gene: -; J gene: TRBJ1-2; clone size: -; V gene: TRBV19; CDR3 protein: CASSSRVTNYGYTF; CDR3 DNA: TGTGCCAGTAGTAGCCGGGTCACTAACTATGGCTACACCTTC
D gene: -; J gene: TRBJ2-5; clone size: -; V gene: TRBV7-2; CDR3 protein: CASSLQRAQETQYF; CDR3 DNA: TGTGCCAGCAGCCTCCAGCGGGCCCAAGAGACCCAGTACTTC
D gene: -; J gene: TRBJ2-7; clone size: -; V gene: TRBV4-3; CDR3 protein: CASSQDRGLSYEQYF; CDR3 DNA: TGCGCCAGCAGCCAAGACAGGGGCCTCTCCTACGAGCAGTACTTC
D gene: TRBD1; J gene: TRBJ2-6; clone size: -; V gene: TRBV4-1; CDR3 protein: CASSQDPTGTGGAGANVLTF; CDR3 DNA: TGCGCCAGCAGCCAAGACCCTACCGGGACAGGGGGCGCTGGGGCCAACGTCCTGACTTTC
D gene: TRBD2; J gene: TRBJ2-3; clone size: -; V gene: TRBV7-9; CDR3 protein: CASTVAGVTDTQYF; CDR3 DNA: TGTGCCAGCACCGTGGCGGGGGTCACAGATACGCAGTATTTT
D gene: -; J gene: TRBJ1-2; clone size: -; V gene: TRBV5-5; CDR3 protein: CASSRGGQRYGYTF; CDR3 DNA: TGTGCCAGCAGCCGGGGAGGGCAGCGCTATGGCTACACCTTC
D gene: TRBD1; J gene: TRBJ2-7; clone size: -; V gene: TRBV3-1/TRBV3-2; CDR3 protein: CASSQPPGQRGLEQYF; CDR3 DNA: TGTGCCAGCAGCCAACCGCCGGGACAGAGGGGTTTAGAGCAGTACTTC
D gene: TRBD2; J gene: TRBJ2-7; clone size: -; V gene: TRBV18; CDR3 protein: CASSPSGGPYEQYF; CDR3 DNA: TGTGCCAGCTCACCTTCGGGGGGGCCTTACGAGCAGTACTTC
D gene: TRBD1; J gene: TRBJ1-6; clone size: -; V gene: TRBV19; CDR3 protein: CASSINRDSYNSPLHF; CDR3 DNA: TGTGCCAGTAGTATAAACCGGGACAGTTATAATTCACCCCTCCACTTT
D gene: -; J gene: TRBJ2-3; clone size: -; V gene: TRBV3-1/TRBV3-2; CDR3 protein: CASSQVMGGPNTQYF; CDR3 DNA: TGTGCCAGCAGCCAAGTGATGGGGGGGCCGAATACGCAGTATTTT
D gene: -; J gene: TRBJ1-6; clone size: -; V gene: TRBV7-8; CDR3 protein: CASSSLMAYNSPLHF; CDR3 DNA: TGTGCCAGCAGCTCACTAATGGCTTATAATTCACCCCTCCACTTT
D gene: TRBD1; J gene: TRBJ1-1; clone size: -; V gene: TRBV5-6; CDR3 protein: CASSWGQGDTEAFF; CDR3 DNA: TGTGCCAGCAGCTGGGGACAGGGAGACACTGAAGCTTTCTTT
D gene: TRBD1; J gene: TRBJ2-7; clone size: -; V gene: TRBV6-1; CDR3 protein: CASSEPGQMNEQYF; CDR3 DNA: TGTGCCAGCAGTGAACCGGGACAGATGAACGAGCAGTACTTC
D gene: -; J gene: TRBJ1-1; clone size: -; V gene: TRBV5-1; CDR3 protein: CASSLGINTEAFF; CDR3 DNA: TGCGCCAGCAGCTTGGGTATTAACACTGAAGCTTTCTTT
D gene: -; J gene: TRBJ1-4; clone size: -; V gene: TRBV6-5; CDR3 protein: CASSRSGLGELFF; CDR3 DNA: TGTGCCAGCAGTCGAAGCGGGCTTGGTGAACTGTTTTTT
D gene: -; J gene: TRBJ1-2; clone size: -; V gene: TRBV2; CDR3 protein: CASRTDIQSSGYTF; CDR3 DNA: TGTGCCAGCAGGACGGACATTCAGTCCAGTGGCTACACCTTC
D gene: -; J gene: TRBJ2-7; clone size: -; V gene: TRBV10-3; CDR3 protein: CATSSGGNTYEQYF; CDR3 DNA: TGTGCCACCTCCTCAGGCGGGAATACCTACGAGCAGTACTTC
D gene: -; J gene: TRBJ1-1; clone size: -; V gene: TRBV7-9; CDR3 protein: CASSPGGLTEAFF; CDR3 DNA: TGTGCCAGCAGCCCGGGGGGACTCACTGAAGCTTTCTTT
D gene: -; J gene: TRBJ2-5; clone size: -; V gene: TRBV7-2; CDR3 protein: CASSKGRVAETQYF; CDR3 DNA: TGTGCCAGCAGCAAAGGGCGGGTCGCGGAGACCCAGTACTTC
D gene: -; J gene: TRBJ2-4; clone size: -; V gene: TRBV6-5; CDR3 protein: CASSRAGVAKNIQYF; CDR3 DNA: TGTGCCAGCAGTCGAGCGGGCGTAGCCAAAAACATTCAGTACTTC
D gene: TRBD2; J gene: TRBJ2-3; clone size: -; V gene: TRBV5-4; CDR3 protein: CASSYAGRGETDTQYF; CDR3 DNA: TGTGCCAGCAGCTATGCCGGGAGGGGGGAAACAGATACGCAGTATTTT
D gene: -; J gene: TRBJ1-2; clone size: -; V gene: TRBV19; CDR3 protein: CASSPQVGGNYGYTF; CDR3 DNA: TGTGCCAGTAGTCCCCAGGTGGGAGGGAACTATGGCTACACCTTC
D gene: -; J gene: TRBJ1-2; clone size: -; V gene: TRBV5-1; CDR3 protein: CASSLVAGSRGYTF; CDR3 DNA: TGCGCCAGCAGCTTGGTTGCCGGTTCGCGCGGCTACACCTTC
D gene: -; J gene: TRBJ2-7; clone size: -; V gene: TRBV30; CDR3 protein: CAWTSLGAASSYEQYF; CDR3 DNA: TGTGCCTGGACTTCTCTTGGAGCAGCTAGCTCCTACGAGCAGTACTTC